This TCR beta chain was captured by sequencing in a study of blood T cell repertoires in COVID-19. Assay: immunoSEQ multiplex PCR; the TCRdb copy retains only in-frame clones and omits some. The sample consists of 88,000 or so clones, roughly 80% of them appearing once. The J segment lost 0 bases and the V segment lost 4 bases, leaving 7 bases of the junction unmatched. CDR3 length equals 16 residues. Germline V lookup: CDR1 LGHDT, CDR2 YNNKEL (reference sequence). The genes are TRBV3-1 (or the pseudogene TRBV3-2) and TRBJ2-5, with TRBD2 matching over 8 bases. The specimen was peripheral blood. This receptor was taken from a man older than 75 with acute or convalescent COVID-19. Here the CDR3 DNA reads TGTGCCAGCAGCCCCCGGACTAGCAGCTACCAAGAGACCCAGTACTTC. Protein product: CASSPRTSSYQETQYF.